Shown below are 3 T cell receptor beta chains from a single sample sequenced in a study of blood T cells in healthy people across ages. Alongside a J-beta primer mix, a sample-barcoded 5' primer served in a second PCR lasting 7 to 11 cycles. TCRdb called the 5' RACE reads again in MiXCR, with one record for every CDR3 protein. Here the sample spans about 1.4 million distinct CDR3 sequences, approximately 63% being singletons. Specimen: blood. These receptor sequences come from a man aged 18 to 29 in good health.

The J gene is TRBJ1-2, the V gene TRBV29-1, with D possibly being TRBD1 (5 bases). V dropped 6 bases and J dropped 8 bases, with 19 bases sitting between them. The CDR3 length is 13 residues. The germline V gene has CDR1 SQVTM and CDR2 ANQGSEA. The CDR3 protein is CSVGPGPEGGYTF. For the CDR3, the DNA is TGCAGCGTAGGTCCGGGACCCGAGGGAGGCTACACCTTC. The complete variable domain, with remaining parts taken from reference TRBV29-1 and TRBJ1-2, reads SAVISQKPSRDICQRGTSLTIQCQVDSQVTMMFWYRQQPGQSLTLIATANQGSEATYESGFVIDKFPISRPNLTFSTLTVSNMSPEDSSIYLCSVGPGPEGGYTFGSGTRLTVV.

This clonotype was counted between two and nine times. The chain has TRBV4-3 and TRBJ2-5; 9 bases line up with TRBD1. The J call may be incorrect, as the DNA end agrees better with TRBJ2-7. Germline V gene sequence: CDR1 LGHNA, CDR2 YSLEER. The CDR3 runs to 19 residues. The CDR3: CASSQDRGTGSVLVYEQYF. The CDR3 DNA sequence: TGCGCCAGCAGCCAAGATAGGGGGACAGGGTCGGTCCTCGTCTACGAGCAGTACTTC.

This clonotype occurred a few times. V is TRBV20-1 and J is TRBJ2-7, with a tentative D call TRBD2 (6 bases). The CDR3 is 15 amino acids. Trimming shortened V by 0 bases and J by 2 bases, and 14 bases separated the two germline ends. Germline V gene sequence: CDR1 DFQATT, CDR2 SNEGSKA (reference sequence). CDR3 sequence (DNA): TGCAGTGCTAGAGATAAAACGGGGGAGACCTACGAGCAGTACTTC. It codes for CSARDKTGETYEQYF.